This T cell receptor beta chain was retrieved from a study of T cell repertoires in cytomegalovirus infection. Study at large: The authors used CMV epitopes that were HLA-C-restricted (recently identified) and HLA-B-restricted (well studied). Both CMV infection and a matching HLA type were indicated by public TCR beta signatures. Overall study results and limits: Summed public TCR beta family frequency identified CMV carriers bearing the relevant HLA. Dominating the ex vivo response were HLA-C-restricted CMV-specific TCR beta clonotypes.

Details on this clonotype: No antigen is known for it.

Germline values: CDR1 SNHLY, CDR2 FYNNEI. The CDR3 has 17 residues. V gave up 6 bases and J gave up 0 bases; unmatched junction bases: 11. MiXCR was run by TCRdb on the reads, yielding one entry per CDR3 protein. The sample yields around 500,000 distinct CDR3 sequences, approximately 42% seen once. V and J are TRBV2 and TRBJ2-1, with TRBD2 matching over 7 bases. This specimen was cultured PBMCs, taken from culture after CMV antigen stimulation. This receptor was identified in a human donor in good health (CMV status not recorded). Some clones in this sample may be carry-over from other donors' samples. This CDR3 is CASRGPTSRSSYNEQFF. CDR3 nucleotides: TGTGCCAGCAGGGGACCGACTAGCCGAAGCTCCTACAATGAGCAGTTCTTC.